Listed here are 21 T cell receptor beta chains from one sample, sequenced in a study of T cell clonality in common variable immunodeficiency. Profiled with immunoSEQ multiplex PCR; TCRdb holds only in-frame clones, not every one. Observed in the sample are about 42,000 clones, none of them singletons. Sequencing was done on a sample of peripheral blood mononuclear cells. Receptors originate from a person between 18 and 75 years old in good health.

This clone was seen repeatedly, ten times or more. CDR3 DNA, as far as it was read: TGTGCCAGCAGTGAAACCTCAGGGGCCTTTGAA. It yields the protein CASSETSGAFE. The whole CDR3 protein reads CASSETSGAFEAFF. V gene TRBV6-1 combines with J gene TRBJ1-1; the D gene is possibly TRBD1 (6 bases). From the germline J gene comes the end of the CDR3, since the read stops 3 residues before it. This CDR3 spans 14 amino acids. Germline loops: CDR1 MNHNS, CDR2 SASEGT. V gave up 2 bases and J gave up 7 bases, with 14 bases separating them.

This clone was observed many times. Sequencing ends 3 residues short of the CDR3 end; the germline J gene provides the rest. The chain carries TRBV6-2 or TRBV6-3 and TRBJ2-3; no clear D. From germline, CDR1 is MNHEY and CDR2 SVGEGT. V dropped 5 bases and J dropped 5 bases, with 8 bases sitting between them. CDR3 size: 12 residues. CDR3 DNA, as far as it was read: TGTGCCAGCAGTAAAAGACTAGATACG. The encoded protein is CASSKRLDT. The full CDR3 protein reads CASSKRLDTQYF.

At least ten counts were recorded for this clone. The read finishes 3 residues shy of the CDR3 end, and the germline J gene is used to complete it. The genes are TRBV6-4 and TRBJ2-3; 12 bases are shared with TRBD2. The V segment lost 3 bases and the J segment 2 bases; nucleotides outside the gene matches: 3. The CDR3 covers 16 residues. Germline V CDR1 and CDR2: MRHNA, SNTAGT. The part of the CDR3 DNA that was read is TGTGCCAGCAGTGAGGCTAGCGGGGGGGCCACAGATACG. Translation gives CASSEASGGATDT. The entire CDR3 protein is CASSEASGGATDTQYF.

This clone was detected ten times or more. Sequencing ends 3 residues short of the CDR3 end; the germline J gene provides the rest. The rearrangement uses TRBV6-2 or TRBV6-3 and TRBJ2-1, with D possibly matching TRBD2 (6 bases). V was shortened by 5 bases and J by 4 bases, with 12 bases between the two germline ends. The CDR3 sequence is 14 residues long. Germline V gene sequence: CDR1 MNHEY, CDR2 SVGEGT. CDR3 in amino acids: CASSRDSEYNEQFF. CDR3 DNA, as far as it was read: TGTGCCAGCAGTCGGGACTCCGAATACAATGAG.

The sample holds many counts of this clone. The read finishes 3 residues shy of the CDR3 end, and the germline J gene is used to complete it. This sequence joins TRBV29-1 and TRBJ1-1; 8 bases match TRBD1. Per germline, CDR1 SQVTM and CDR2 ANQGSEA. The V segment lost 6 bases and the J segment 1 base; nucleotides outside the gene matches: 10. CDR3 length: 15 amino acids. The CDR3 loop is CSVGPFGTGNTEAFF. Incomplete CDR3 DNA: TGCAGCGTAGGGCCTTTCGGGACAGGGAACACTGAA.

This clone was found many times. At one end, the junction sequence differs from germline, possibly due to a read error. The CDR3 end falls 3 residues outside the read, so it is completed with the germline J gene. V is TRBV4-2 and J is TRBJ2-1; D might be TRBD1 (5 bases). The CDR3 sequence is 13 residues long. Germline V CDR1 and CDR2: LGHNA, YNFKEQ. The sequenced part of the CDR3 DNA is TGCGCCAGCAGCCAAGATAGGGGATATGAG. Translation: CASSQDRGYE. In full, the CDR3 reads CASSQDRGYEQFF.

There are many counts of this clone. The CDR3 is cut off 3 residues early in the read; its end comes from the germline J gene. The chain combines TRBV30 with TRBJ2-7; maybe TRBD2 (6 bases). Germline V gene data show CDR1 as GTSNPN and CDR2 as SVGIG (reference sequence). The CDR3 has 14 residues. Trimming shortened V by 2 bases and J by 6 bases, and 17 bases separated the two germline ends. CDR3 region: CAWSLRATGGEQYF. CDR3 DNA (partial): TGTGCCTGGAGTCTCAGGGCGACCGGGGGCGAG.

This clone was recorded at least ten times. The read terminates 3 residues ahead of where the CDR3 ends, so the germline J gene completes it. The rearrangement joins TRBV28 to TRBJ2-3; 8 bases match TRBD1. The V gene end was trimmed by 6 bases and the J gene end by 6 bases; junction bases not matched to a gene: 8. This CDR3 is built from 14 residues. Germline loops: CDR1 MDHEN, CDR2 SYDVKM. This CDR3 is CASRVRGRPDTQYF. The CDR3 DNA, read in part, is TGTGCCAGCAGAGTCAGGGGGCGTCCGGATACG.

On this clone: The read finishes 3 residues shy of the CDR3 end, and the germline J gene is used to complete it. J is TRBJ2-1 and V is TRBV19, with 11 positions matching TRBD2. Trimming cost V 2 bases and J 7 bases; bases outside gene matches: 10. The CDR3 is 17 amino acids. Germline CDR1 is LNHDA and CDR2 is SQIVND (reference sequence). Here the CDR3 reads CASSIIYGTSGINEQFF. The DNA read from the CDR3 is TGTGCCAGTAGTATAATCTATGGGACTAGCGGAATAAATGAG.

This clone was found many times. The CDR3: CAWSKDRAGETQYF. CDR3 DNA, as far as it was read: TGTGCCTGGAGTAAGGACAGGGCGGGAGAGACC. V and J are TRBV30 and TRBJ2-5, with 8 nucleotides matching TRBD1. The read gets to within 3 residues of the CDR3 end, and the germline J gene fills in the rest. Germline CDR1 and CDR2: GTSNPN and SVGIG (reference sequence). The CDR3 sequence is 14 residues long. Losses at the gene ends were 2 bases for V and 4 bases for J; bases not matched to a gene: 6.

Ten or more counts support this clone. The CDR3 is cut off 3 residues early in the read; its end comes from the germline J gene. This chain links TRBV5-1 with TRBJ1-3; D remains ambiguous. Germline loops: CDR1 SGHRS, CDR2 YFSETQ. V lost 1 base and J 2 bases, leaving 13 bases between the germline ends. This CDR3 comprises 16 residues. This chain's CDR3 is CASSLLAGATGNTIYF. The sequenced CDR3 bases are TGCGCCAGCAGCTTGTTGGCGGGCGCAACTGGAAACACC.

This clone was picked up many times. The sequenced fragment ends 3 residues before the CDR3 boundary, so the rest is inferred from the germline J gene. The J gene is TRBJ1-3, the V gene TRBV19; possibly TRBD1 for D (5 bases). Germline CDR1 reads LNHDA; CDR2 reads SQIVND (reference sequence). The CDR3 is 13 amino acids. Deletions cut 8 bases from V and 4 bases from J, with 12 bases between. CDR3 region: CASGTSPGNTIYF. CDR3 bases read: TGTGCCAGTGGGACTTCCCCGGGAAACACC.

This clone was observed many times. The DNA ends 3 residues before the CDR3 does, and the rest of the CDR3 is filled in from the germline J gene. The chain carries TRBV20-1 and TRBJ1-4, with D possibly being TRBD1 (6 bases). Germline V gives CDR1 DFQATT, CDR2 SNEGSKA (reference sequence). This CDR3 has 14 residues. V was trimmed by 8 bases and J by 4 bases, leaving 17 bases between them. The sequenced CDR3 bases are TGCAGTTTTCTCAGGACAGCTGTTAATGAAAAA. Translated: CSFLRTAVNEK. The full-length CDR3 reads as CSFLRTAVNEKLFF.

This clone has a count of ten or more. The read ends 3 residues before the CDR3 terminus; that terminus is restored from the germline J gene. V usage is TRBV2 and J usage is TRBJ1-2, with D perhaps TRBD1 (6 bases). V was shortened by 6 bases and J by 6 bases, with 11 bases between the two germline ends. The CDR3 runs to 12 residues. Germline V CDR1 and CDR2: SNHLY, FYNNEI. CDR3 loop: CASSLDRHGYTF. The covered CDR3 bases are TGTGCCAGCAGCTTAGACAGGCATGGC.

This clone was observed many times. Sequencing ends 3 residues short of the CDR3 end; the germline J gene provides the rest. The V gene is TRBV9, the J gene TRBJ2-2, with D possibly being TRBD2 (6 bases). Trimming left V 4 bases short and J 5 bases short, with 15 bases between. The germline V gene has CDR1 SGDLS and CDR2 YYNGEE. This CDR3 comprises 15 residues. CDR3 bases read: TGTGCCAGCAGCAAAGGGGTGGAGGGGACCGGGGAG. Translated, it gives CASSKGVEGTGE. The full CDR3 protein reads CASSKGVEGTGELFF.

To note about this clone: The CDR3 end lies 3 residues beyond the end of the read and is filled in from the germline J gene. This rearrangement joins TRBV6-1 to TRBJ2-3, with D maybe TRBD2 (5 bases). Germline loops: CDR1 MNHNS, CDR2 SASEGT. The CDR3 consists of 15 residues. The ends were cut back, 4 bases at V and 2 bases at J, with 13 bases in the middle. CDR3 region: CASSGPAANTDTQYF. The sequenced part of the CDR3 DNA is TGTGCCAGCAGTGGACCAGCGGCAAACACAGATACG.

Ten or more counts support this clone. The CDR3 bases that were read are TGTGCCAGCAGCCCCGATCCCGGGACATACAATGAG. This codes for CASSPDPGTYNE. Given in full, the CDR3 is CASSPDPGTYNEQFF. J is TRBJ2-1 and V is TRBV5-4; D might be TRBD1 (6 bases). Read sequence stops 3 residues before the CDR3 end, and the germline J gene provides the missing end. This CDR3 is built from 15 residues. Trimming stripped 4 bases from V and 4 bases from J, with 15 bases between. Germline CDR1 reads SGHNT; CDR2 reads YYREEE (reference sequence).

At least ten counts were recorded for this clone. The read stops 3 residues short of the end of the CDR3; the missing end is completed from the germline J gene. V gene TRBV4-1 combines with J gene TRBJ2-3; D is possibly TRBD1 (5 bases). CDR3 length equals 14 residues. Germline values: CDR1 MGHRA, CDR2 YSYEKL. V lost 4 bases to trimming and J lost 2 bases, with 10 bases between them. This CDR3 is CASSPGHFTDTQYF. Incomplete CDR3 DNA: TGCGCCAGCAGCCCCGGACATTTCACAGATACG.

This clone was counted ten times or more. The DNA ends 3 residues before the CDR3 does, and the rest of the CDR3 is filled in from the germline J gene. Other DNA sequences from this sample encode an identical CDR3 as well. The chain combines TRBV19 with TRBJ2-1; TRBD1 aligns across 9 bases. Germline CDR1 and CDR2: LNHDA and SQIVND (reference sequence). The trim removed 5 bases at V and 4 bases at J, leaving 6 bases unmatched. The CDR3 runs to 15 residues. The CDR3 here is CASSVQGAGYNEQFF. CDR3 DNA, as far as it was read: TGTGCCAGTAGTGTACAGGGGGCAGGTTACAATGAG.

The table lists this clone with many counts. The junction shows a germline mismatch at one end, possibly a read error. The CDR3 is cut off 3 residues early in the read; its end comes from the germline J gene. V and J are TRBV4-2 and TRBJ2-5, with 8 bases aligning to TRBD2. This CDR3 is built from 15 residues. From germline, CDR1 is LGHNA and CDR2 YNFKEQ. Partial CDR3 DNA: TGCGCCAGCAGCTCACGGGGGGGCTTGGGAGAGACC. Translating it yields CASSSRGGLGET. The whole CDR3 protein is CASSSRGGLGETQYF.

This clone was observed at least ten times. One end of the junction fails to match germline, which may point to a read error. The read halts 3 residues ahead of the CDR3 end, with the missing end drawn from the germline J gene. J is TRBJ2-2 and V is TRBV20-1, with a possible D match to TRBD1 (6 bases). Per germline, CDR1 DFQATT and CDR2 SNEGSKA (reference sequence). The CDR3 extends over 14 amino acids. The CDR3 here is CSARWQGNAGELFF. The sequenced CDR3 bases are TGCAGTGCTAGATGGCAGGGGAACGCCGGGGAG.